These 7 T cell receptor beta chains came from one sample sequenced in a study of Ad26.COV2.S vaccination and SARS-CoV-2 variants. Treatment: about 20 received Ad26.COV2.S at low or high dose, single or two shots; 5 received placebo; per-sample allocation not given. Collection of samples fell on day 63 after the first vaccine or placebo injection. Profiled with immunoSEQ multiplex PCR; TCRdb holds only in-frame clones, not every one. The sample gives roughly 400,000 clones, 80% to 95% of which show up once; about 1.7% is in the top ten. This specimen was peripheral blood, taken in a trial of Ad26.COV2.S vaccine versus placebo. These receptors all stem from a person aged 18-60 years who received the Ad26.COV2.S COVID-19 vaccine or a placebo.

This chain joins TRBV27 and TRBJ1-1, with 7 bases lining up with TRBD1. The germline V gene has CDR1 MNHEY and CDR2 SMNVEV (reference sequence). V was clipped by 2 bases and J by 4 bases; unmatched bases: 7. CDR3 length equals 15 residues. CDR3 sequence (DNA): TGTGCCAGCAGTTTAGCGACAGGGAGTGGCACTGAAGCTTTCTTT. As protein: CASSLATGSGTEAFF.

The rearrangement joins TRBV2 to TRBJ2-4; a weak D match, TRBD1 (5 bases). The germline V and J ends were trimmed by 8 bases and 0 bases, with 14 bases remaining between them. The CDR3 is 15 residues long. Germline CDR1 and CDR2: SNHLY and FYNNEI. The DNA for the CDR3 is TGTGCCAGCTCCTCTTGGGGCGAAGCCAAAAACATTCAGTACTTC. Residues: CASSSWGEAKNIQYF.

The chain uses TRBV25-1 and TRBJ1-1; D is unresolved. From germline, CDR1 is MGHDK and CDR2 SYGVNS. V lost 4 bases, J lost 4 bases, and 7 bases lay in between. The CDR3 sequence is 12 residues long. CDR3 loop: CASSGWGTEAFF. The CDR3 nucleotides are TGTGCCAGCAGTGGGTGGGGCACTGAAGCTTTCTTT.

The chain joins TRBV28 to TRBJ1-5; maybe TRBD1 (6 bases). The CDR3 runs 14 residues. Germline assignment: CDR1 MDHEN and CDR2 SYDVKM. The germline V and J ends were trimmed by 6 bases and 3 bases, with 12 bases remaining between them. CDR3: CASRFGQPNQPQHF. The DNA for the CDR3 is TGTGCCAGCAGATTCGGACAGCCCAATCAGCCCCAGCATTTT.

This clone was picked up one time. The chain is built from TRBV9 and TRBJ1-3; D call uncertain. CDR1 is SGDLS and CDR2 is YYNGEE in the germline V gene. The V gene lost 3 bases and the J gene lost 3 bases, with 4 bases spanning the gap. This CDR3 is built from 12 residues. The CDR3 spells CASSDSGNTIYF. The CDR3 DNA reads as TGTGCCAGCAGCGACAGTGGAAACACCATATATTTT.

The V and J genes are TRBV7-6 and TRBJ1-2; a weak D match, TRBD1 (5 bases). The CDR3 length is 18 residues. V lost 5 bases to trimming and J lost 4 bases, with 26 bases between them. Germline CDR1 and CDR2: SGHVS and FNYEAQ. The CDR3 loop is CASSPTGYQSRAPYGYTF. CDR3 nucleotide sequence: TGTGCCAGCAGCCCAACAGGATATCAGAGCCGCGCGCCCTATGGCTACACCTTC.

The CDR3 coding sequence is TGTGCCAGCAGCACAGGGGCGGGGACAGCCGAAGCTTTCTTT. As protein: CASSTGAGTAEAFF. The chain couples TRBV7-9 to TRBJ1-1, with 7 positions matching TRBD1. V shed 5 bases and J 8 bases; nucleotides not matched to a gene: 11. Germline values: CDR1 SEHNR, CDR2 FQNEAQ (reference sequence). CDR3 length: 14 residues.